Listed below are T cell receptor beta chains from one sample, sequenced in a study of blood T cell repertoires in COVID-19. The method was immunoSEQ multiplex PCR; TCRdb's version includes in-frame clones alone and lacks a portion of them. The sample holds about 260,000 clones, roughly 86% seen once. Input material: peripheral blood. These receptors were taken from a man in his forties with active or convalescent COVID-19. Each CDR3 is given with its conserved first and last residue. The D gene is left open where the match is weak.

D,J,V,CDR3
NA,TRBJ1-2,TRBV5-4,CASSSGGGLKVGSNYGYTF
TRBD1,TRBJ2-1,TRBV9,CASSFGTESYNEQFF
NA,TRBJ1-1,TRBV10-1,CASSRQVNTEAFF
NA,TRBJ1-1,TRBV5-5,CASSSPGNTEAFF
TRBD1,TRBJ2-1,TRBV4-1,CASSQGGTGRNNEQFF
NA,TRBJ2-7,TRBV28,CASSSPRGAGYEQYF
NA,TRBJ1-5,TRBV6-5,CASRRSNNQPQHF
NA,TRBJ1-2,TRBV25-1,CASREIGNYGYTF
NA,TRBJ1-2,TRBV2,CASSGPTETAYGYTF
NA,TRBJ2-2,TRBV2,CASSTRGTGELFF
TRBD1,TRBJ1-2,TRBV5-1,CASSPGSGTGPDGYTF
NA,TRBJ1-1,TRBV4-1,CASSQVNEGTEAFF
TRBD1,TRBJ2-1,TRBV7-3,CASSPTGGFDEQFF
NA,TRBJ2-1,TRBV27,CASTEGDEQFF
TRBD1,TRBJ1-2,TRBV6-5,CASSLQGAGGYTF
TRBD2,TRBJ2-7,TRBV18,CASSPAGLAFYEQYF
NA,TRBJ1-6,TRBV30,CAWSAQQGVNSPLHF
NA,TRBJ1-5,TRBV5-1,CASSLTAGEGQPQHF
TRBD1,TRBJ1-6,TRBV12-3/TRBV12-4,CASSRNRGPLHF
NA,TRBJ1-2,TRBV19,CASSISFLGARDGYTF
TRBD1,TRBJ1-1,TRBV19,CASPPGQGMNTEAFF
TRBD1,TRBJ1-4,TRBV19,CASSIFPGGATNEKLFF
TRBD2,TRBJ2-1,TRBV5-4,CASSQRGGLNEQFF
TRBD1,TRBJ1-1,TRBV5-1,CASSLAPGTGQNTEAFF
NA,TRBJ1-1,TRBV11-2,CASSFGNTEAFF
NA,TRBJ2-1,TRBV11-2,CASSRERSNEQFF
TRBD1,TRBJ2-7,TRBV5-5,CASSLGADRGVYEQYF
TRBD1,TRBJ1-6,TRBV6-5,CASSDGQGADSPLHF
TRBD1,TRBJ2-3,TRBV7-9,CASRLGTVDTDTQYF
NA,TRBJ2-2,TRBV5-1,CASSFLSGRNTGELFF
NA,TRBJ2-7,TRBV28,CASRRDSGGYEQYF
TRBD1,TRBJ1-2,TRBV9,CASSDRVDRGTYGYTF
NA,TRBJ2-7,TRBV9,CASSASGNEQYF
NA,TRBJ2-1,TRBV27,CASSLGPGGYNEQFF
NA,TRBJ2-2,TRBV5-1,CASSQSRENTGELFF